The clone carrying this T cell receptor (beta chain) was seen a few times. Its antigen is unknown. The junction does not match germline at one end; this may be a read error. The V gene's germline CDR1 is SSHAT and CDR2 FNYEAQ (reference sequence). CDR3 length equals 13 residues. The data stem from a study of cytomegalovirus exposure and HLA in healthy donors. Study conclusions and caveats: Cytomegalovirus status was reportedly diagnosed by the classifier with high specificity and sensitivity. In an earlier analysis, most TCR beta V segments were productive about 87% or about 30% of the time.

Amplification used 60 Vbeta primers and 13 Jbeta primers. Libraries were prepared by immunoSEQ multiplex PCR; TCRdb keeps only in-frame clonotypes and omits some of them. This sample has 130,000 to 150,000 clones; 65% to 85% occur once, and the top ten carry roughly 0.87%. The material sequenced was PBMCs. The source is a man aged 18-30 years in good health and CMV-seronegative. The V and J genes are TRBV7-7 and TRBJ1-1; no clear D. The CDR3 region is CASSHNTYTEAFF. DNA for the CDR3: TGTGCTAGCAGCCACAACACCTACACTGAAGCTTTCTTT.